Listed below are T cell receptor beta chains from one sample, sequenced in a study of T cells of healthy individuals. TCRdb reprocessed the 5' RACE reads with MiXCR, giving one entry per CDR3 protein. The table records about 96,000 distinct CDR3 sequences, approximately 15% of them present only once. Every receptor here comes from a human donor in good health. CDR3s leave out the opening cysteine and the closing phenylalanine or tryptophan. Fields, in order: V gene, clone size, CDR3 protein. A clone size is listed for some rows: how often the clone was seen (once, few, many), or a class if it is expanded.

>TRBV7-9|-
ASSLGKRGYTDTQY
>TRBV11-2|-
ASNHPGASGTNEQY
>TRBV20-1|many
SATQADASNQPQH
>TRBV27|-
ASSTSGLVSSYNSPLH
>TRBV25-1|few
ASSVKGNYGYT
>TRBV12-3/TRBV12-4|-
GGSGDTGELF
>TRBV7-2|-
ASSRDISEQY
>TRBV7-2|few
ASSLLLAVYNEQF
>TRBV5-5|-
ASSLDRLNTEAF
>TRBV2|-
ASSEVGLAANEQF
>TRBV7-2|-
ASSLARLAGAPTDTQY
>TRBV18|once
ASSPPGPVGTDTQY
>TRBV28|few
ASTGGGYEQY
>TRBV6-5|once
ASSYPGRDTQY
>TRBV30|few
AWSESGNTIY
>TRBV7-9|few
ASSFSGSTDTQY
>TRBV6-2/TRBV6-3|-
ASSAVWDRSEKLF
>TRBV4-1|many
ASSLVARTPGELF
>TRBV2|-
ATTKWFQSGVTGSSYNSPLH
>TRBV19|many
ASSGGRGNEQF
>TRBV18|many
ASSPAGRGGPYNEQF
>TRBV19|many
ASRPGYGDEKLF
>TRBV5-1|many
ASSLFSGGTYEQY
>TRBV6-2/TRBV6-3|-
ASSYMPGPTTEAF
>TRBV5-6|few
ASSLWGQATLY
>TRBV28|many
ASSSAGTSWTIY
>TRBV28|few
ASSPTLSGNTIY
>TRBV20-1|few
SAGRGNSGNQPQH
>TRBV29-1|few
SVRGTGNTEAF
>TRBV2|-
ASSETSYEQY
>TRBV29-1|few
SPVAVPSYEQY
>TRBV4-2|-
ASSQASAELAGEVEQY
>TRBV10-3|-
AISSADGLGSQY
>TRBV28|many
ASSSSSATSTDTQY
>TRBV28|many
ASSWTGRDTQY
>TRBV12-3/TRBV12-4|many
ASSSLAGEVTGELF
>TRBV5-1|-
ASSFQGEAF